This T cell receptor beta chain was identified in a study of blood T cell repertoires in COVID-19. Overall study context: There were acute and convalescent COVID-19 samples, and they came from the United States, Italy and Spain.

Clones were sequenced by immunoSEQ multiplex PCR, and TCRdb holds only the in-frame ones, with some missing. The table includes 70,000 or so clones, 65% to 85% detected once. J was trimmed by 2 bases and V by 6 bases; bases with no gene match: 10. From germline, CDR1 is MDHEN and CDR2 SYDVKM. The CDR3 has 16 amino acids. The sequence was collected from a man aged 50 or older with COVID-19, enrolled during active disease. Material: peripheral blood. The chain has TRBV28 and TRBJ2-5; 9 bases map to TRBD2. The CDR3 loop is CASSRPLTSGQETQYF. The CDR3 bases are TGTGCCAGCAGCAGGCCCTTGACTAGCGGACAAGAGACCCAGTACTTC.